A single sample is the source of the 7 T cell receptor beta chains below, sequenced in a study of blood T cell repertoires in COVID-19. Profiled with immunoSEQ multiplex PCR; TCRdb holds only in-frame clones, not every one. The repertoire holds hundreds of thousands of clones, with 86% as singletons. Material: PBMCs or T cells enriched from blood (not recorded which). The receptors stem from a woman under 40 who had been exposed to COVID-19.

The chain couples TRBV3-1 (or the pseudogene TRBV3-2) to TRBJ2-7, with 8 bases identical to TRBD2. The CDR3 length is 15 residues. Trimming at V came to 4 bases and at J to 2 bases, leaving 7 bases not matched to a gene. Germline V gene sequence: CDR1 LGHDT, CDR2 YNNKEL (reference sequence). CDR3 region: CASSPRAGGAYEQYF. DNA of the CDR3: TGTGCCAGCAGCCCCAGAGCCGGGGGGGCCTACGAGCAGTACTTC.

This clone was recorded once. The chain links TRBV29-1 to TRBJ1-4; 7 nucleotides match TRBD1. The CDR3 sequence is 13 residues long. CDR1 is SQVTM and CDR2 is ANQGSEA in the germline V gene. J was trimmed by 1 base and V by 4 bases; bases with no gene match: 0. As DNA, the CDR3 is TGCAGCGTTGGACAGGGAACTAATGAAAAACTGTTTTTT. Residues: CSVGQGTNEKLFF.

The chain has TRBV10-2 and TRBJ2-1; the D gene is possibly TRBD2 (6 bases). Trimming removed 6 bases from V and 3 bases from J, with 15 bases in between. Germline V gives CDR1 WSHSY, CDR2 SAAADI. This CDR3 is 15 amino acids long. As DNA, the CDR3 is TGCGCCAGCAGGAGGACGTGGGGGGTCTACAATGAGCAGTTCTTC. The encoded protein is CASRRTWGVYNEQFF.

The rearrangement joins TRBV5-1 to TRBJ1-4, with 7 positions matching TRBD1. Germline values: CDR1 SGHRS, CDR2 YFSETQ. This CDR3 is 15 amino acids long. Unmatched junction bases numbered 11, after V lost 4 bases and J lost 8 bases. The CDR3 nucleotides read TGCGCCAGCAGCCCAGAGGACAGGCCAAGGGAAAAACTGTTTTTT. As protein: CASSPEDRPREKLFF.

The chain carries TRBV19 and TRBJ2-3, with D maybe TRBD1 (6 bases). Trimming removed 7 bases at V and 2 bases at J, with 13 bases between. CDR3 length: 14 amino acids. CDR1 is LNHDA and CDR2 is SQIVND in the germline V gene (reference sequence). The CDR3 spells CASNTGHDTDTQYF. CDR3 nucleotides: TGTGCCAGTAATACGGGACACGACACAGATACGCAGTATTTT.

The chain carries TRBV3-1 (or the pseudogene TRBV3-2) and TRBJ1-2; perhaps TRBD1 as D (5 bases). The CDR3 consists of 16 residues. The germline V and J ends were trimmed by 7 bases and 0 bases, with 18 bases remaining between them. Per germline, CDR1 LGHDT and CDR2 YNNKEL (reference sequence). The CDR3 nucleotides are TGTGCCAGCACCCCAACCGTTACAGGATCTAACTATGGCTACACCTTC. Translating it yields CASTPTVTGSNYGYTF.

This chain links TRBV24-1 with TRBJ2-3, with 14 bases that match TRBD2. Germline lookup yields CDR1 KGHDR and CDR2 SFDVKD. V dropped 11 bases and J dropped 4; count of bases not matched to a gene: 7. CDR3 length: 15 residues. The CDR3 is CASQPGLAGADTQYF. The CDR3, as DNA: TGTGCCAGTCAACCGGGACTAGCGGGGGCAGATACGCAGTATTTT.